Presented here are 24 T cell receptor beta chains from one specimen sequenced in a study of blood T cell repertoires in COVID-19. Some clones are missing from TCRdb's copy, which holds only in-frame ones; the method was immunoSEQ multiplex PCR. The table records tens of thousands of clones, 70% to 80% of them present only once. Sequencing was performed on peripheral blood. All receptors derive from a human donor in a cohort sampled during active COVID-19.

V is TRBV11-1 and J is TRBJ2-1, with D perhaps TRBD1 (5 bases). There are 15 residues in the CDR3. Trimming left V 1 base short and J 8 bases short, with 15 bases between. Looked up from germline, CDR1 is SGHAT and CDR2 is FQDESV (reference sequence). The CDR3 nucleotides read TGTGCCAGCAGCTTAGTTGGCGGTGTAGGGGATGAGCAGTTCTTC. Translated, it gives CASSLVGGVGDEQFF.

This chain uses TRBV7-9 with TRBJ2-1; TRBD2 matches at 7 bases. This CDR3 spans 13 amino acids. V was clipped by 5 bases and J by 4 bases; unmatched bases: 2. Germline-derived CDR1 and CDR2 are SEHNR and FQNEAQ (reference sequence). CDR3 amino acids: CASSSGTYNEQFF. The CDR3 DNA is TGTGCCAGCAGCAGCGGGACTTACAATGAGCAGTTCTTC.

The chain recombines TRBV7-2 with TRBJ2-7; TRBD1 aligns across 8 bases. The CDR3 is 15 residues long. Trimming removed 1 base from V and 1 base from J; junction bases left unmatched: 3. Germline V gene data show CDR1 as SGHTA and CDR2 as FQGNSA. The CDR3 nucleotides read TGTGCCAGCAGCTTAGACAGGGGGAAGTCCTACGAGCAGTACTTC. It codes for CASSLDRGKSYEQYF.

CDR3 coding DNA: TGTGCCAGCACTACTTCCGGGACAGGGTACACTGAAGCTTTCTTT. This translates into CASTTSGTGYTEAFF. The rearrangement joins TRBV28 to TRBJ1-1; TRBD1 matches at 9 bases. The CDR3 has 15 residues. In germline, CDR1 is MDHEN, CDR2 SYDVKM. J was trimmed by 3 bases and V by 7 bases; bases with no gene match: 9.

The gene calls are TRBV19 and TRBJ1-1, with 7 positions matching TRBD1. With V trimmed by 5 bases and J by 4 bases, 4 bases remained unmatched. The CDR3 is 13 amino acids. Germline V lookup: CDR1 LNHDA, CDR2 SQIVND (reference sequence). The CDR3 sequence: CASSQQGVTEAFF. The CDR3 coding sequence is TGTGCCAGTAGTCAGCAGGGGGTCACTGAAGCTTTCTTT.

Details on this clone: A read error may account for a junction end that differs from germline. As DNA, the CDR3 is TGTGCCGGCAGCCCCTATGGAGGCGGCTACACCTTC. It codes for CAGSPYGGGYTF. The gene calls are TRBV7-2 and TRBJ1-2; D gene unclear. Germline CDR1 is SGHTA and CDR2 is FQGNSA. CDR3 size: 12 residues.

The chain employs TRBV19 and TRBJ1-2; TRBD1 agrees at 7 bases. The CDR3 contains 15 residues. The trim removed 4 bases at V and 0 bases at J, leaving 5 bases unmatched. The V gene's germline CDR1 is LNHDA and CDR2 SQIVND (reference sequence). This CDR3 reads CASSKTGISNYGYTF. As DNA, the CDR3 is TGTGCCAGTAGTAAGACAGGGATTTCTAACTATGGCTACACCTTC.

The chain carries TRBV3-1 (or the pseudogene TRBV3-2) and TRBJ2-5, with 11 bases lining up with TRBD2. CDR3 length: 16 residues. Losses at the gene ends were 6 bases for V and 1 base for J; bases not matched to a gene: 7. Germline CDR1 LGHDT, CDR2 YNNKEL (reference sequence). CDR3 nucleotides: TGTGCCAGCAGACCCGGACTAGCGGGTATCCAAGAGACCCAGTACTTC. Its protein is CASRPGLAGIQETQYF.

The J gene is TRBJ2-7, the V gene TRBV5-4; D is unresolved. Germline loops: CDR1 SGHNT, CDR2 YYREEE (reference sequence). The V gene lost 3 bases and the J gene lost 7 bases, with 14 bases spanning the gap. The CDR3 has 13 residues. In DNA, the CDR3 is TGTGCCAGCAGCTCAGACCCCTCCGGGGAGCAGTACTTC. This sequence encodes CASSSDPSGEQYF.

The chain has TRBV11-2 and TRBJ2-5; 9 bases line up with TRBD1. After removal of 1 base from V and 5 bases from J, the junction contained 5 bases not matched to a gene. This CDR3 has 15 amino acids. CDR1 and CDR2 from the germline V gene are SGHAT and FQNNGV. The CDR3 region has the DNA TGTGCCAGCAGCTTAGCCGGGACAGGGAAGGAGACCCAGTACTTC. It specifies CASSLAGTGKETQYF.

The J gene is TRBJ1-4, the V gene TRBV4-3; TRBD1 matches 7 bases. Germline values: CDR1 LGHNA, CDR2 YSLEER. V was clipped by 1 base and J by 10 bases; unmatched bases: 9. The CDR3 is 15 amino acids. CDR3 sequence: CASSQGMGQSIKLFF. The CDR3, as DNA: TGCGCCAGCAGCCAAGGGATGGGACAGTCGATAAAACTGTTTTTT.

The chain joins TRBV24-1 to TRBJ2-1; 9 bases fit TRBD2. Germline loops: CDR1 KGHDR, CDR2 SFDVKD. V lost 4 bases and J lost 6; bases outside the gene matches: 9. The CDR3 is made up of 16 amino acids. The CDR3 sequence: CATSDSGTSRSNEQFF. The CDR3 nucleotides are TGTGCCACCAGTGACTCCGGGACTAGCCGAAGCAATGAGCAGTTCTTC.

This clone was observed once. The chain links TRBV2 to TRBJ1-1, with unresolved D. Trimming shortened V by 4 bases and J by 1 base, and 7 bases separated the two germline ends. Germline V gene lookup returns CDR1 SNHLY and CDR2 FYNNEI. This CDR3 spans 13 amino acids. This CDR3 reads CASSGQPNTEAFF. The CDR3 coding sequence is TGTGCCAGCAGTGGGCAACCGAACACTGAAGCTTTCTTT.

This chain links TRBV29-1 with TRBJ2-5; 9 nucleotides match TRBD1. CDR3 length: 13 residues. The germline V gene encodes CDR1 SQVTM and CDR2 ANQGSEA. J was trimmed by 3 bases and V by 1 base; bases with no gene match: 0. Here the CDR3 reads CSVEGTGEETQYF. As DNA, the CDR3 is TGCAGCGTTGAAGGGACAGGGGAAGAGACCCAGTACTTC.

This chain uses TRBV5-1 with TRBJ2-7; 7 positions match TRBD2. Germline V lookup: CDR1 SGHRS, CDR2 YFSETQ. The trim removed 0 bases at V and 3 bases at J, leaving 9 bases unmatched. This CDR3 has 16 amino acids. CDR3 in amino acids: CASSLAGTTIVYEQYF. For the CDR3, the DNA is TGCGCCAGCAGCTTGGCCGGGACTACAATAGTCTACGAGCAGTACTTC.

The V and J genes are TRBV5-1 and TRBJ1-1, with 8 bases identical to TRBD1. Germline-derived CDR1 and CDR2 are SGHRS and YFSETQ. The CDR3 sequence is 15 residues long. Losses at the gene ends were 4 bases for V and 3 bases for J; bases not matched to a gene: 8. The CDR3 here is CASSPFGQGDTEAFF. The CDR3 DNA reads TGCGCCAGCAGCCCCTTCGGACAGGGTGACACTGAAGCTTTCTTT.

The chain couples TRBV5-1 to TRBJ2-7, with TRBD2 matching 8 bases. The CDR3 loop spans 16 amino acids. V shed 0 bases, J shed 3 bases, and the junction held 8 bases outside the gene matches. Germline V gives CDR1 SGHRS, CDR2 YFSETQ. The chain's CDR3 is CASSLAKAGGSYEQYF. CDR3 nucleotide sequence: TGCGCCAGCAGCTTGGCTAAGGCGGGAGGAAGCTACGAGCAGTACTTC.

In this sample, this clone turned up many times. Other DNA sequences within the sample encode an identical CDR3. V gene TRBV7-9 combines with J gene TRBJ2-5; TRBD1 aligns across 12 bases. The CDR3 is 15 amino acids. Germline lookup yields CDR1 SEHNR and CDR2 FQNEAQ (reference sequence). Losses at the gene ends were 5 bases for V and 5 bases for J; bases not matched to a gene: 6. CDR3 protein: CASSGGTGGRETQYF. CDR3 DNA sequence: TGTGCCAGCAGCGGCGGGACAGGGGGCCGGGAGACCCAGTACTTC.

The rearrangement links TRBV12-5 to TRBJ2-7; TRBD2 aligns across 7 bases. V gave up 0 bases and J gave up 2 bases; unmatched junction bases: 4. Germline CDR1 is LGHNT and CDR2 is FRNRAP. The CDR3 spans 15 residues. CDR3 protein: CASGLVGRGAYEQYF. In DNA form, the CDR3 reads TGTGCTAGTGGTTTGGTCGGACGGGGGGCCTACGAGCAGTACTTC.

The V gene is TRBV19, the J gene TRBJ2-5; TRBD2 aligns across 14 bases. The CDR3 spans 16 residues. Germline loops: CDR1 LNHDA, CDR2 SQIVND (reference sequence). Trimming removed 4 bases from V and 5 bases from J; junction bases left unmatched: 6. CDR3 DNA: TGTGCCAGTAGTACCTCCGGGACTAGCGGGAGTGAGACCCAGTACTTC. Protein: CASSTSGTSGSETQYF.

This chain connects TRBV4-1 to TRBJ2-7, with D tentatively TRBD2 (6 bases). Trimming took off 1 base at V and 3 bases at J, with 16 bases between the two ends. This CDR3 contains 16 residues. CDR1 and CDR2 from the germline V gene are MGHRA and YSYEKL. The CDR3 is CASSQGLAGISYEQYF. CDR3 sequence (DNA): TGCGCCAGCAGCCAAGGGTTGGCGGGGATCAGCTACGAGCAGTACTTC.

J is TRBJ2-1 and V is TRBV11-2; TRBD2 matches at 10 bases. Germline V CDR1 and CDR2: SGHAT, FQNNGV. The CDR3 consists of 16 residues. The junction had 11 bases not matched to a gene; V was cut back by 5 bases and J by 7 bases. The CDR3 region has the DNA TGTGCCAGCAGCCGAGCGCTAGCGGGAGAACAAAATGAGCAGTTCTTC. Translated, it gives CASSRALAGEQNEQFF.

V usage is TRBV6-4 and J usage is TRBJ2-2; 8 bases are shared with TRBD1. J lost 0 bases, V lost 6 bases, and 6 bases had no gene match. This CDR3 spans 16 amino acids. CDR1 is MRHNA and CDR2 is SNTAGT in the germline V gene. CDR3 loop: CASSDRGLANTGELFF. The CDR3 nucleotides are TGTGCCAGCAGCGACAGGGGACTGGCGAACACCGGGGAGCTGTTTTTT.

Comment on this clone: A read error may account for a junction end that differs from germline. J is TRBJ2-1 and V is TRBV10-3; 9 bases are a match to TRBD2. This CDR3 region has 16 residues. Germline CDR1 is ENHRY and CDR2 is SYGVKD. As DNA, the CDR3 is TGTGCCATCAGTTATACCGGGACTAGCTCCTCCAATGAGCAGTTCTTC. Protein sequence: CAISYTGTSSSNEQFF.